Listed below are T cell receptor beta chains from one sample, sequenced in a study of shared clonotypes between healthy human individuals. This table comes from immunoSEQ multiplex PCR, and its TCRdb copy is limited to in-frame clones, with some not included. The sample lists 650,000 to 700,000 clones, roughly 87% occurring once. Sequences were obtained from memory CD8+ T cells from PBMCs. The receptor source for this set is a man younger than 35 in good health. Some clones in this sample may be carry-over from other donors' samples. The CDR3 runs from the conserved cysteine through the conserved F or W. D genes are given only for firm matches.

j_gene	d_gene	v_gene	CDR3aa	CDR3nt
TRBJ2-7	TRBD2	TRBV6-5	CASSPRGSGYEQYF	TGTGCCAGCAGCCCACGCGGGAGTGGCTACGAGCAGTACTTC
TRBJ1-2	TRBD1	TRBV6-1	CASNKGGDYGYTF	TGTGCCAGCAATAAAGGGGGCGACTATGGCTACACCTTC
TRBJ2-5	TRBD2	TRBV9	CASSGTSASKETQYF	TGTGCCAGCAGCGGGACTAGCGCTTCCAAAGAGACCCAGTACTTC
TRBJ2-7	TRBD1	TRBV27	CASSWTGTSEQYF	TGTGCCAGCAGTTGGACAGGTACTAGCGAGCAGTACTTC
TRBJ2-1	TRBD2	TRBV4-1	CASSLGLAGGPSYNEQFF	TGCGCCAGCAGCCTGGGGCTAGCGGGAGGCCCCTCCTACAATGAGCAGTTCTTC
TRBJ1-1	-	TRBV7-5	CASSFRQDTEAFF	TGTGCCAGCAGCTTTAGGCAGGACACTGAAGCTTTCTTT
TRBJ2-3	TRBD2	TRBV25-1	CASSDDTERETDTQYF	TGTGCCAGCAGTGACGACACGGAGCGGGAGACAGATACGCAGTATTTT
TRBJ2-7	-	TRBV7-2	CASNPTGSSYEQYF	TGTGCCAGCAACCCAACAGGGAGCTCCTACGAGCAGTACTTC
TRBJ2-7	-	TRBV7-9	CASGSLGGPVRYEQYF	TGTGCCAGCGGGTCGCTGGGGGGTCCGGTGCGATACGAGCAGTACTTC
TRBJ1-2	-	TRBV15	CATSRGTGYGYTF	TGTGCCACCAGCAGGGGGACGGGATATGGCTACACCTTC